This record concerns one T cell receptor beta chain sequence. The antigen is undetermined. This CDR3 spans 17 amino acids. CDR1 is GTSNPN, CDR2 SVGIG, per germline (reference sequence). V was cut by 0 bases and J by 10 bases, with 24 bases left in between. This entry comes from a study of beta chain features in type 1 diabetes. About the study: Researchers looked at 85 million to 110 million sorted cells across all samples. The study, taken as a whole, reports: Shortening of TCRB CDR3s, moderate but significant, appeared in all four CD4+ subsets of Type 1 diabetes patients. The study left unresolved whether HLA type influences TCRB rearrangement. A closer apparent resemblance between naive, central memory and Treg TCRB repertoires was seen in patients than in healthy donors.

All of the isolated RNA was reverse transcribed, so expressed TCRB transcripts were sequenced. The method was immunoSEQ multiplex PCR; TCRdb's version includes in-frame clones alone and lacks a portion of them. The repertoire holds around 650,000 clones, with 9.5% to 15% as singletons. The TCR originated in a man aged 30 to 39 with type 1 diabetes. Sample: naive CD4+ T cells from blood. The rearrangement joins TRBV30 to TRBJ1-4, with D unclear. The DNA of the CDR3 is TGTGCCTGGAGTGTAAACGCGGTGGCTGAAAGGAAGGGAAAACTGTTTTTT. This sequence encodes CAWSVNAVAERKGKLFF.